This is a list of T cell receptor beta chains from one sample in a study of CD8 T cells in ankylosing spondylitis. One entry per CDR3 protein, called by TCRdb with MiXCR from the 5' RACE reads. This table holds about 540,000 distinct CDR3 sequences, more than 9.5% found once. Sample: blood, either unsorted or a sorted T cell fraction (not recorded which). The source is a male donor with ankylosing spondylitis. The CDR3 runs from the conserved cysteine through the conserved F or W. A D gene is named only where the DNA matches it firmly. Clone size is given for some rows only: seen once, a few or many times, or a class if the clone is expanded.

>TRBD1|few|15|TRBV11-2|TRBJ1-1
CASSLRVGGWTEAFF
TGTGCCAGCAGCTTACGGGTAGGGGGCTGGACTGAAGCTTTCTTT
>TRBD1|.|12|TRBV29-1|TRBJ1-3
CSRGTGRNTIYF
TGCAGCCGGGGGACAGGGAGAAACACCATATATTTT
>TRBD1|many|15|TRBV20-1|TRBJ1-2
CSAEKGQGVEDGYTF
TGCAGTGCCGAGAAGGGACAGGGGGTTGAAGATGGCTACACCTTC
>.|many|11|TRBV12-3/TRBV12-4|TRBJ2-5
CASTLGETQYF
TGTGCCAGCACCCTCGGAGAGACCCAGTACTTC
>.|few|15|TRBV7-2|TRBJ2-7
CASSSPRELYLEQYF
TGTGCCAGCAGCTCCCCCAGGGAGCTCTACCTCGAGCAGTACTTC
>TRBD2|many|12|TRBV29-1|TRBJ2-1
CSGGSGSSEQFF
TGCAGCGGGGGTAGCGGGAGTAGTGAGCAGTTCTTC
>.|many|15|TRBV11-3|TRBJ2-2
CASSLVSMNTGELFF
TGTGCCAGCAGCTTAGTCAGTATGAACACCGGGGAGCTGTTTTTT
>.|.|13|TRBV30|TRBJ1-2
CAWSVRGNGGYTF
TGTGCCTGGAGTGTACGGGGAAATGGTGGCTACACCTTC
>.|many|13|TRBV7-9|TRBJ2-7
CASSPPWDPMQYF
TGTGCCAGCAGCCCACCCTGGGACCCTATGCAGTACTTC
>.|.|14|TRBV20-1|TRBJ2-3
CSAPLIGRTDTQYF
TGCAGTGCGCCTTTAATTGGCCGCACAGATACGCAGTATTTT
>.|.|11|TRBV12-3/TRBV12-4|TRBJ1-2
CASSRTHGYTF
TGTGCCAGCAGTCGGACACATGGCTACACCTTC
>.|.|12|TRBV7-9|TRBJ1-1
CASSPWDYEAFF
TGTGCCAGCAGCCCATGGGACTATGAAGCTTTCTTT
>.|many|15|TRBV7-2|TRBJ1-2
CASSLSSRNHYGYTF
TGTGCCAGCAGCTTATCGTCCCGGAATCACTATGGCTACACCTTC
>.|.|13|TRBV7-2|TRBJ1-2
CASSVGPEYGYTF
TGTGCCAGCAGCGTAGGACCGGAATATGGCTACACCTTC
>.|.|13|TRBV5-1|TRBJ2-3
CATSPSSPDTQYF
TGCGCCACTAGCCCCTCTTCCCCAGATACGCAGTATTTT
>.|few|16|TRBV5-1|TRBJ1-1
CASTGGGGVMNTEAFF
TGCGCCAGCACTGGTGGGGGGGGCGTCATGAACACTGAAGCTTTCTTT
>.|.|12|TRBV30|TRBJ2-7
CAWTQGPYEQYF
TGTGCCTGGACGCAGGGGCCTTACGAGCAGTACTTC
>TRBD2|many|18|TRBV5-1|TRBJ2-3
CASSPGLAVTYSTDTQYF
TGCGCCAGCAGCCCGGGACTAGCGGTGACTTACAGCACAGATACGCAGTATTTT
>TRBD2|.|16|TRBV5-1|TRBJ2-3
CASTITSGTSTDTQYF
TGCGCCAGCACTATCACTAGCGGGACGAGCACAGATACGCAGTATTTT
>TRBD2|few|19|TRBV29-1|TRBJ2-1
CSVETEREGHVALDNEQFF
TGCAGCGTTGAAACAGAGCGGGAGGGCCACGTAGCCCTCGACAATGAGCAGTTCTTC
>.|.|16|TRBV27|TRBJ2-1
CASRPLPGGLDNEQFF
TGTGCCAGCAGACCGTTACCCGGCGGACTCGACAATGAGCAGTTCTTC
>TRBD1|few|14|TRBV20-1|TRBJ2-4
CSARNSQGGNIQYF
TGCAGTGCTAGAAATTCACAGGGGGGAAACATTCAGTACTTC
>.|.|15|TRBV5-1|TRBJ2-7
CASSWGDPEGYEQYF
TGCGCCAGCAGCTGGGGGGATCCTGAGGGCTACGAGCAGTACTTC
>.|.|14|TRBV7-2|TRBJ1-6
CASSLPRTGSPLHF
TGTGCCAGCAGCTTACCACGGACGGGATCACCCCTCCACTTT
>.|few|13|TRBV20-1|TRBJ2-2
CSAVGRNTGELFF
TGCAGTGCCGTGGGGAGGAACACCGGGGAGCTGTTTTTT
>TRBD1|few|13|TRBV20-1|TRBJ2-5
CSAEGQGQETQYF
TGCAGTGCCGAGGGACAGGGACAAGAGACCCAGTACTTC
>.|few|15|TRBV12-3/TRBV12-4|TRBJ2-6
CASSYDSSGANVLTF
TGTGCCAGCAGCTACGATTCCTCTGGGGCCAACGTCCTGACTTTC
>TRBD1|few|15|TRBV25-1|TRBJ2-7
CASSDAGQGDYEQYF
TGTGCCAGCAGTGATGCGGGACAGGGGGACTACGAGCAGTACTTC
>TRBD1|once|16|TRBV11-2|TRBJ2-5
CASSLGDRGRGETQYF
TGTGCCAGCAGCTTAGGGGACAGGGGGCGAGGAGAGACCCAGTACTTC
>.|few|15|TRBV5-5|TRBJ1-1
CASSPPTIMNTEAFF
TGTGCCAGCAGCCCCCCGACTATTATGAACACTGAAGCTTTCTTT
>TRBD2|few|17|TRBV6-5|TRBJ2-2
CASSYSTASGATGELFF
TGTGCCAGCAGTTACTCGACAGCTAGCGGGGCGACCGGGGAGCTGTTTTTT
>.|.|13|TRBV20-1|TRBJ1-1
CSARRGENTEAFF
TGCAGTGCCAGAAGGGGTGAGAACACTGAAGCTTTCTTT
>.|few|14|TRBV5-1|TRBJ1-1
CASSFGHSNTEAFF
TGCGCCAGCAGCTTTGGGCATTCGAACACTGAAGCTTTCTTT
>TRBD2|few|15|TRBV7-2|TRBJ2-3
CASSPQREVIDTQYF
TGTGCCAGCAGCCCCCAGCGGGAGGTAATAGATACGCAGTATTTT
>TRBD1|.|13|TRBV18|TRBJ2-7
CATRTGTGEEQYF
TGTGCCACCCGAACCGGGACAGGGGAAGAGCAGTACTTC
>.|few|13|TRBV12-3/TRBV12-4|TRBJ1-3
CASGLLGGNTIYF
TGTGCCAGCGGTCTACTTGGGGGAAACACCATATATTTT